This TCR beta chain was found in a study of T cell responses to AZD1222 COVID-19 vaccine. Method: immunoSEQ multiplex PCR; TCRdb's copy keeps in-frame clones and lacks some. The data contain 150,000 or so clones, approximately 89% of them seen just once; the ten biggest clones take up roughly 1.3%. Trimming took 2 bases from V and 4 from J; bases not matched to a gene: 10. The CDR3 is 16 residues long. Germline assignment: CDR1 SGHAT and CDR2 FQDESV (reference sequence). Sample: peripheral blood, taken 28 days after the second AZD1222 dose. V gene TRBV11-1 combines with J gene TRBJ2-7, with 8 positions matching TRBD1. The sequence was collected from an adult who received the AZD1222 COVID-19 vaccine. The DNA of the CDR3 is TGTGCCAGCAGCTTATACGGTGACAGGGGCTTGTACGAGCAGTACTTC. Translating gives CASSLYGDRGLYEQYF.